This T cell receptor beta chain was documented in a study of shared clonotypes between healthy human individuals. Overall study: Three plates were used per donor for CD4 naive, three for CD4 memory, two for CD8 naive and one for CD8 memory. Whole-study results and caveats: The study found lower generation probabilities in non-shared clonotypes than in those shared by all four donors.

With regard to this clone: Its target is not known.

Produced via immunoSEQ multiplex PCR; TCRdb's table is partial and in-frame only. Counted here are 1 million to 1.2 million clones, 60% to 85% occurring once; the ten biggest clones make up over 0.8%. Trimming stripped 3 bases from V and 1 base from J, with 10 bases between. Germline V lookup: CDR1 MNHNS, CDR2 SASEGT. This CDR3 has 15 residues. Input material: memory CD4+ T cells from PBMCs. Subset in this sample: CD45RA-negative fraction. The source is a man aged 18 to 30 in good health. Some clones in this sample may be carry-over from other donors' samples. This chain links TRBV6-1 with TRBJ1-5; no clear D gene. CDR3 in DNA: TGTGCCAGCAGTGATTCGTACCAGAGCAATCAGCCCCAGCATTTT. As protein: CASSDSYQSNQPQHF.